Below are 31 T cell receptor beta chains sequenced from a single sample in a study of blood T cells in healthy people across ages. Through a sample-barcoded 5' primer and a J-beta primer mix, a second PCR was run for roughly 7 to 11 cycles. TCRdb recomputed calls from the 5' RACE reads with MiXCR, one row per CDR3 protein. The sample has around 1,600,000 distinct CDR3 sequences; 35% to 45% are singletons. Sequencing was done on a sample of blood. The receptor source for this set is a woman younger than 30 in good health.

This chain connects TRBV7-2 to TRBJ1-2; D gene unclear. V lost 4 bases to trimming and J lost 5 bases, with 14 bases between them. Germline V gene data show CDR1 as SGHTA and CDR2 as FQGNSA. The CDR3 is 14 residues long. The CDR3 region is CASSSPRGSYGYTF. CDR3 DNA: TGTGCCAGCAGCTCACCGCGAGGGTCTTATGGCTACACCTTC.

This clonotype was detected a few times. The gene calls are TRBV2 and TRBJ2-7; D gene unclear. Trimming shortened V by 4 bases and J by 2 bases, and 6 bases separated the two germline ends. The germline V gene has CDR1 SNHLY and CDR2 FYNNEI. The CDR3 covers 12 residues. In DNA, the CDR3 is TGTGCCAGCAGTGGTCAGACCTACGAGCAGTACTTC. Translated, it gives CASSGQTYEQYF.

V gene TRBV9 combines with J gene TRBJ1-6, with a weak D call TRBD1 (5 bases). Per germline, CDR1 SGDLS and CDR2 YYNGEE. CDR3 length: 16 residues. Deletions cut 4 bases from V and 8 bases from J, with 19 bases between. The chain's CDR3 is CASSSTGRREYSPLHF. DNA for the CDR3: TGTGCCAGCAGCTCCACAGGAAGGAGGGAGTATTCACCCCTCCACTTT.

V gene TRBV25-1 combines with J gene TRBJ2-2, with 9 bases aligning to TRBD1. CDR1 and CDR2 from the germline V gene are MGHDK and SYGVNS. The CDR3 is 14 residues long. V lost 4 bases, J lost 7 bases, and 4 bases stayed unmatched. CDR3 bases: TGTGCCAGCAGTGTACAGGGGGCTGGCGGGGAGCTGTTTTTT. This sequence encodes CASSVQGAGGELFF. The whole variable domain, filled in from reference TRBV25-1 and TRBJ2-2, reads EADIYQTPRYLVIGTGKKITLECSQTMGHDKMYWYQQDPGMELHLIHYSYGVNSTEKGDLSSESTVSRIRTEHFPLTLESARPSHTSQYLCASSVQGAGGELFFGEGSRLTVL.

The CDR3 bases are TGTGCCAGCAGTGAAGCGTTGTGGGGAGGTGGCTACACCTTC. Its protein is CASSEALWGGGYTF. The chain is built from TRBV2 and TRBJ1-2, with no clear D. CDR3 length equals 14 residues. V dropped 0 bases and J dropped 7 bases, with 12 bases sitting between them. Looked up from germline, CDR1 is SNHLY and CDR2 is FYNNEI.

The J gene is TRBJ1-3, the V gene TRBV29-1; the D is unclear. The germline V gene has CDR1 SQVTM and CDR2 ANQGSEA. V lost 7 bases and J lost 0, with 7 bases in between. CDR3 length: 12 residues. The CDR3 bases are TGCAGCGCCGCCACCTCTGGAAACACCATATATTTT. The encoded protein is CSAATSGNTIYF.

The V and J genes are TRBV5-1 and TRBJ2-1; D remains unclear. Judging by the DNA end, TRBJ2-7 fits better; the J call may be wrong. CDR3 size: 13 residues. The germline V gene has CDR1 SGHRS and CDR2 YFSETQ. The CDR3: CASSLEPRGEQYF. CDR3 coding DNA: TGCGCCAGCAGCTTGGAACCCCGAGGAGAGCAGTACTTC.

This clonotype was detected a few times. The chain combines TRBV20-1 with TRBJ2-1; D tentatively reads TRBD1 or TRBD2 (5 bases each). CDR1 and CDR2 from the germline V gene are DFQATT and SNEGSKA (reference sequence). The ends were cut back, 3 bases at V and 5 bases at J, with 11 bases in the middle. This CDR3 is built from 13 residues. The CDR3 sequence is CSARSGTHNEQFF. CDR3 nucleotides: TGCAGTGCTAGGTCCGGGACCCACAATGAGCAGTTCTTC.

This clonotype was seen more than once but under ten times. V is TRBV6-2 or TRBV6-3 and J is TRBJ1-5; D perhaps matches TRBD1 (5 bases). The germline CDR1 and CDR2 sequences are MNHEY and SVGEGT. V was pared by 8 bases and J by 7 bases, with 18 bases between. The CDR3 spans 14 residues. The CDR3 reads CASGESGFQQPQHF. The CDR3 coding sequence is TGTGCCAGCGGGGAGTCAGGGTTTCAGCAGCCCCAGCATTTT.

The genes are TRBV28 and TRBJ1-4; TRBD1 might be the D (5 bases). The CDR3 spans 14 residues. Germline lookup yields CDR1 MDHEN and CDR2 SYDVKM. The CDR3 region has the DNA TGTGGCACCAGGACAACCCAGGGCGGTGAAAAACTGTTTTTT. Its protein product is CGTRTTQGGEKLFF.

V gene TRBV9 combines with J gene TRBJ2-3; weak D call: TRBD2 (7 bases). In germline, CDR1 is SGDLS, CDR2 YYNGEE. The CDR3 is 15 amino acids. V lost 0 bases and J lost 2, with 10 bases in between. This CDR3 is CASSVAAGATDTQYF. CDR3 DNA sequence: TGTGCCAGCAGCGTAGCCGCGGGGGCCACAGATACGCAGTATTTT.

In this sample, this clonotype turned up a few times. This chain links TRBV24-1 with TRBJ2-1; the match to TRBD2 covers 13 bases. Germline values: CDR1 KGHDR, CDR2 SFDVKD. Losses at the gene ends were 6 bases for V and 9 bases for J; bases not matched to a gene: 1. This CDR3 is built from 13 residues. In DNA form, the CDR3 reads TGTGCCACCAGTCGGACTAGCGGGGGTGAGCAGTTCTTC. This sequence encodes CATSRTSGGEQFF.

The V and J genes are TRBV12-3 or TRBV12-4 and TRBJ1-1; 7 bases agree with TRBD1. This CDR3 contains 14 residues. J was trimmed by 1 base and V by 5 bases; bases with no gene match: 4. CDR3 amino acids: CASSTGQSNTEAFF. The CDR3 DNA follows: TGTGCCAGCAGTACGGGACAGTCGAACACTGAAGCTTTCTTT.

The chain carries TRBV9 and TRBJ2-3; TRBD2 matches at 8 bases. V shed 5 bases, J shed 4 bases, and the junction held 6 bases outside the gene matches. The CDR3 runs to 14 residues. Germline V gives CDR1 SGDLS, CDR2 YYNGEE. The CDR3 DNA follows: TGTGCCAGCAGTGTCGGGGGGGGCGCAGATACGCAGTATTTT. Translating gives CASSVGGGADTQYF. The full variable domain, completed using reference TRBV9 and TRBJ2-3, is DSGVTQTPKHLITATGQRVTLRCSPRSGDLSVYWYQQSLDQGLQFLIQYYNGEERAKGNILERFSAQQFPDLHSELNLSSLELGDSALYFCASSVGGGADTQYFGPGTRLTVL.

The chain is built from TRBV6-6 and TRBJ2-7, with D perhaps TRBD1 or TRBD2 (5 bases each). The germline V gene has CDR1 MNHNY and CDR2 SVGAGI (reference sequence). V shed 5 bases and J shed 2 bases, with 16 bases lying between them. The CDR3 contains 15 residues. The CDR3 loop is CASSPIRQGAYEQYF. CDR3 sequence (DNA): TGTGCCAGCAGTCCGATCAGGCAGGGAGCCTACGAGCAGTACTTC.

V is TRBV4-1 and J is TRBJ2-7; 15 bases fit TRBD2. Germline CDR1 is MGHRA and CDR2 is YSYEKL. The CDR3 runs to 17 residues. V gave up 4 bases and J gave up 7 bases; unmatched junction bases: 11. For the CDR3, the DNA is TGCGCCAGCAGCCCCCGGACTAGCGGGGGGGCCTACAATGAGCAGTACTTC. Encoded protein: CASSPRTSGGAYNEQYF.

The rearrangement uses TRBV6-5 and TRBJ1-6; no firm D call. The CDR3 spans 16 residues. V was trimmed by 6 bases and J by 5 bases, leaving 17 bases between them. From germline, CDR1 is MNHEY and CDR2 SVGAGI. The CDR3 DNA follows: TGTGCCAGCAGCAAACCGCTGGGATATGATAATTCACCCCTCCACTTT. Its protein is CASSKPLGYDNSPLHF.

This clonotype was seen just once. The CDR3 sequence: CASSGTGVIGELFF. The CDR3 coding sequence is TGTGCCAGCAGTGGGACAGGGGTAATCGGGGAGCTGTTTTTT. J is TRBJ2-2 and V is TRBV6-5, with 10 bases that match TRBD1. Germline V lookup: CDR1 MNHEY, CDR2 SVGAGI. This CDR3 comprises 14 residues. Trimming removed 5 bases from V and 7 bases from J; junction bases left unmatched: 4.

V usage is TRBV27 and J usage is TRBJ2-7; 9 bases match TRBD1. J was trimmed by 5 bases and V by 2 bases; bases with no gene match: 10. From germline, CDR1 is MNHEY and CDR2 SMNVEV (reference sequence). The CDR3 spans 16 residues. CDR3 sequence reads: CASSLRLGQGFHEQYF. CDR3 nucleotide sequence: TGTGCCAGCAGTTTAAGGTTGGGACAGGGCTTCCACGAGCAGTACTTC.

The V and J genes are TRBV6-2 or TRBV6-3 and TRBJ2-7; 8 bases are shared with TRBD1. Germline-derived CDR1 and CDR2 are MNHEY and SVGEGT. There are 16 residues in the CDR3. The junction had 12 bases not matched to a gene; V was cut back by 4 bases and J by 4 bases. For the CDR3, the DNA is TGTGCCAGCAGTTTCAATTCGGAGACAGGGGCGTACGAGCAGTACTTC. This sequence encodes CASSFNSETGAYEQYF.

The rearrangement joins TRBV7-2 to TRBJ2-5; TRBD1 matches 8 bases. J was trimmed by 13 bases and V by 3 bases; bases with no gene match: 4. This CDR3 spans 11 amino acids. The germline CDR1 and CDR2 sequences are SGHTA and FQGNSA. The CDR3 loop reads CASSFRTGTYF. CDR3 coding DNA: TGTGCCAGCAGCTTCCGGACAGGGACGTACTTC.

The chain uses TRBV7-2 and TRBJ2-5, with 7 bases aligning to TRBD1. The germline V gene encodes CDR1 SGHTA and CDR2 FQGNSA. The V and J ends lost 5 bases and 11 bases, in that order; junction bases with no gene match: 14. This CDR3 region has 14 residues. The CDR3 region is CASSMTGQVNEQYF. In DNA form, the CDR3 reads TGTGCCAGCAGCATGACAGGGCAGGTCAATGAGCAGTACTTC.

The chain has TRBV20-1 and TRBJ1-2, with 7 bases that match TRBD1. The germline V gene has CDR1 DFQATT and CDR2 SNEGSKA (reference sequence). V lost 7 bases and J lost 8; bases outside the gene matches: 13. The CDR3 extends over 13 amino acids. In DNA form, the CDR3 reads TGCAGTGAGTCGGGACAGCTAAAGGAGGGCTACACCTTC. This encodes CSESGQLKEGYTF.

The rearrangement joins TRBV20-1 to TRBJ2-1; possible D gene TRBD2, 5 bases. The CDR3 is 16 residues long. V dropped 1 base and J dropped 4 bases, with 17 bases sitting between them. Germline V gene sequence: CDR1 DFQATT, CDR2 SNEGSKA (reference sequence). The CDR3 DNA is TGCAGTGCTAGAGGGCTAGCCCTGACTCCATACAATGAGCAGTTCTTC. Its translation is CSARGLALTPYNEQFF.

The chain links TRBV20-1 to TRBJ2-7; the D gene could be TRBD1 or TRBD2 (5 bases each). V gave up 1 base and J gave up 2 bases, with 12 bases separating them. The CDR3 loop spans 14 amino acids. The germline CDR1 and CDR2 sequences are DFQATT and SNEGSKA (reference sequence). In DNA form, the CDR3 reads TGCAGTGCTAGAGCCAGTAAGGGACCCTACGAGCAGTACTTC. This encodes CSARASKGPYEQYF.

The genes are TRBV4-3 and TRBJ2-1; 8 bases fit TRBD1. The V and J ends lost 3 bases and 12 bases, in that order; junction bases with no gene match: 16. The germline gives CDR1 LGHNA, CDR2 YSLEER. This CDR3 is built from 16 residues. For the CDR3, the DNA is TGCGCCAGCAGCCACGATTGGACAGGGCTGAGTAGTGGGCAGTTCTTC. Its translation is CASSHDWTGLSSGQFF.

This clonotype came up a few times. The chain recombines TRBV29-1 with TRBJ2-6, with a tentative D call TRBD1 (6 bases). The V gene's germline CDR1 is SQVTM and CDR2 ANQGSEA. Deletions cut 6 bases from V and 4 bases from J, with 13 bases between. CDR3 size: 14 residues. In DNA, the CDR3 is TGCAGCGTGACTACAGGGACCGGGGCCAACGTCCTGACTTTC. The encoded protein is CSVTTGTGANVLTF.

The table lists this clonotype with a few counts. The CDR3: CASKASASSYEQYF. The CDR3 nucleotides are TGTGCCAGCAAAGCCTCGGCCAGCTCCTACGAGCAGTACTTC. The genes are TRBV12-3 or TRBV12-4 and TRBJ2-7; D is ambiguous. The CDR3 runs to 14 residues. V shed 7 bases and J shed 0 bases, with 13 bases lying between them.

This clonotype was seen more than once but under ten times. This sequence joins TRBV13 and TRBJ1-2, with D possibly being TRBD1 (6 bases). V lost 5 bases and J 7 bases, leaving 14 bases between the germline ends. The CDR3 is 13 residues long. The V gene's germline CDR1 is PRHDT and CDR2 FYEKMQ (reference sequence). The CDR3 loop reads CASSAYRAAGYTF. CDR3 DNA: TGTGCCAGCAGCGCTTACAGGGCGGCTGGCTACACCTTC. The variable domain in full, with the rest retrieved from reference TRBV13 and TRBJ1-2, is AAGVIQSPRHLIKEKRETATLKCYPIPRHDTVYWYQQGPGQDPQFLISFYEKMQSDKGSIPDRFSAQQFSDYHSELNMSSLELGDSALYFCASSAYRAAGYTFGSGTRLTVV.

V is TRBV28 and J is TRBJ2-5; TRBD2 matches at 8 bases. V dropped 3 bases and J dropped 1; count of bases not matched to a gene: 1. This CDR3 region has 14 residues. Per germline, CDR1 MDHEN and CDR2 SYDVKM. The CDR3 here is CASSLTSAQETQYF. The CDR3 DNA follows: TGTGCCAGCAGTTTGACTAGCGCCCAAGAGACCCAGTACTTC. The whole variable domain, remainder taken from reference TRBV28 and TRBJ2-5, is DVKVTQSSRYLVKRTGEKVFLECVQDMDHENMFWYRQDPGLGLRLIYFSYDVKMKEKGDIPEGYSVSREKKERFSLILESASTNQTSMYLCASSLTSAQETQYFGPGTRLLVL.

This sequence joins TRBV7-9 and TRBJ1-5, with TRBD1 as a possible D gene (5 bases). The CDR3 is made up of 13 amino acids. The ends were cut back, 1 base at V and 6 bases at J, with 7 bases in the middle. Germline V gives CDR1 SEHNR, CDR2 FQNEAQ (reference sequence). The CDR3 sequence is CASSLGGFQPQHF. The CDR3 DNA is TGTGCCAGCAGCTTAGGGGGGTTTCAGCCCCAGCATTTT.